These 18 T cell receptor beta chains came from one sample sequenced in a study of blood T cells in healthy people across ages. For the second PCR, which ran for roughly 6 to 12 cycles, a sample-barcoded 5' primer and a J-beta primer mix were used. Each CDR3 protein is one row after TCRdb ran MiXCR on the 5' RACE reads. This table has about 1.4 million distinct CDR3 sequences, approximately 59% appearing once. Sequencing was done on a sample of blood. The receptor source for this set is a man aged 18 to 29 in good health.

The chain recombines TRBV4-3 with TRBJ2-1; 7 bases agree with TRBD2. This CDR3 is built from 15 residues. CDR1 and CDR2 from the germline V gene are LGHNA and YSLEER. With 4 bases clipped from V and 6 bases from J, the junction kept 9 bases outside the gene matches. The CDR3 sequence: CASSPGLVEVNEQFF. The CDR3 DNA sequence: TGCGCCAGCAGCCCTGGACTAGTTGAGGTCAATGAGCAGTTCTTC.

On this clonotype itself: An end of the junction differs from the germline gene, which may be a read error. V and J are TRBV5-1 and TRBJ1-6; D is unclear. CDR3 size: 16 residues. Germline values: CDR1 SGHRS, CDR2 YFSETQ. The CDR3 protein is CTSSLLASSYNSPLHF. The CDR3, as DNA: TGCACCAGCAGCCTACTGGCGAGCTCCTATAATTCACCCCTCCACTTT. The full variable domain, with the rest looked up from reference TRBV5-1 and TRBJ1-6, is KAGVTQTPRYLIKTRGQQVTLSCSPISGHRSVSWYQQTPGQGLQFLFEYFSETQRNKGNFPGRFSGRQFSNSRSEMNVSTLELGDSALYLCTSSLLASSYNSPLHFGNGTRLTVT.

There are a few counts of this clonotype. The gene calls are TRBV28 and TRBJ2-7; 9 bases are shared with TRBD1. Germline trimming cut 5 bases from V and 4 bases from J; bases unmatched to any gene: 6. CDR3 length: 14 amino acids. Germline assignment: CDR1 MDHEN and CDR2 SYDVKM. The CDR3 sequence is CASSVRDREYEQYF. CDR3 sequence (DNA): TGTGCCAGCAGTGTCCGGGACAGGGAGTACGAGCAGTACTTC.

This clonotype was seen a handful of times. The rearrangement links TRBV20-1 to TRBJ2-3; 16 bases are shared with TRBD2. Germline CDR1 and CDR2: DFQATT and SNEGSKA (reference sequence). V shed 6 bases and J 0 bases; nucleotides not matched to a gene: 3. CDR3 size: 16 residues. The CDR3 here is CSAGLAGGMSTDTQYF. For the CDR3, the DNA is TGCAGTGCGGGACTAGCGGGGGGGATGAGCACAGATACGCAGTATTTT.

This clonotype was recorded at least ten times. The V and J genes are TRBV25-1 and TRBJ2-7; tentative D call: TRBD1 (6 bases). The CDR3 has 15 residues. Germline V lookup: CDR1 MGHDK, CDR2 SYGVNS. Trimming took off 3 bases at V and 4 bases at J, with 16 bases between the two ends. The CDR3 coding sequence is TGTGCCAGCAGTGAGGCTACAGGGTTAGGGTACGAGCAGTACTTC. Translated, it gives CASSEATGLGYEQYF.

This clonotype was observed a single time. The gene calls are TRBV5-4 and TRBJ2-3, with 14 bases matching TRBD2. Germline V CDR1 and CDR2: SGHNT, YYREEE (reference sequence). CDR3 length: 17 amino acids. V shed 5 bases and J 3 bases; nucleotides not matched to a gene: 8. The CDR3 DNA sequence: TGTGCCAGCAGTCGGACTAGCGGGGGGCTTCCGACAGATACGCAGTATTTT. Encoded protein: CASSRTSGGLPTDTQYF.

V and J are TRBV4-2 and TRBJ2-1, with 7 nucleotides matching TRBD2. V was pared by 3 bases and J by 6 bases, with 5 bases of the junction left unmatched. CDR3 length: 14 amino acids. CDR1 is LGHNA, CDR2 YNFKEQ, per germline. The CDR3 protein is CASSHGGGSNEQFF. The CDR3 coding sequence is TGTGCCAGCAGCCATGGGGGGGGATCCAATGAGCAGTTCTTC.

V gene TRBV7-9 combines with J gene TRBJ2-5, with D possibly TRBD2 on 6 matching bases. The DNA end lines up better with TRBJ2-7; the J call may be wrong. In germline, CDR1 is SEHNR, CDR2 FQNEAQ (reference sequence). The CDR3 length is 14 residues. The CDR3 protein is CASSPPGGSVEQYF. The CDR3 coding sequence is TGTGCCAGCAGCCCTCCCGGGGGTTCTGTCGAGCAGTACTTC.

This chain connects TRBV20-1 to TRBJ1-2, with D unresolved. Trimming removed 0 bases from V and 4 bases from J, with 12 bases in between. Germline CDR1 DFQATT, CDR2 SNEGSKA (reference sequence). The CDR3 covers 14 residues. The DNA for the CDR3 is TGCAGTGCTAGAGATGACAAGCCCCGCTATGGCTACACCTTC. Its protein product is CSARDDKPRYGYTF.

This chain uses TRBV20-1 with TRBJ2-7; tentatively, D is TRBD2 (6 bases). The CDR3 is made up of 15 amino acids. Germline CDR1 is DFQATT and CDR2 is SNEGSKA (reference sequence). V dropped 4 bases and J dropped 4 bases, with 20 bases sitting between them. This CDR3 reads CSANTGGARFYEQYF. The CDR3 DNA sequence: TGCAGTGCTAACACCGGGGGAGCCCGTTTTTACGAGCAGTACTTC.

V is TRBV6-5 and J is TRBJ2-5, with D unclear. Trimming took 8 bases from V and 2 from J, leaving 9 bases between them. The CDR3 length is 12 residues. CDR1 MNHEY and CDR2 SVGAGI come from the germline V gene. CDR3 sequence: CASGQRQETQYF. CDR3 sequence (DNA): TGTGCCAGCGGGCAACGACAAGAGACCCAGTACTTC.

V usage is TRBV6-4 and J usage is TRBJ2-3, with no clear D. The ends were cut back, 0 bases at V and 0 bases at J, with 19 bases in the middle. The CDR3 spans 19 residues. The V gene's germline CDR1 is MRHNA and CDR2 SNTAGT. CDR3 loop: CASSDSVPSTFSSTDTQYF. In nucleotides, the CDR3 is TGTGCCAGCAGTGACTCGGTGCCCTCTACATTCTCTAGCACAGATACGCAGTATTTT.

Remarks on this clonotype: This clone may be a read error of a much larger clone one base away. V is TRBV20-1 and J is TRBJ2-5; D is ambiguous. The CDR3 spans 13 residues. V shed 5 bases and J shed 1 base, with 11 bases lying between them. The germline V gene has CDR1 DFQATT and CDR2 SNEGSKA (reference sequence). Written as DNA, the CDR3 is TGCAGTGCTCCTCCCGTTCCCCAAGAGACCCAGTACTTC. As protein: CSAPPVPQETQYF.

This clonotype has a handful of counts. This chain connects TRBV2 to TRBJ1-4; D gene uncertain. The V and J ends lost 1 base and 4 bases respectively, with 10 bases between them. Germline V CDR1 and CDR2: SNHLY, FYNNEI. The CDR3 loop spans 15 amino acids. For the CDR3, the DNA is TGTGCCAGCAGTGAAGAAGCAGCAGATAATGAAAAACTGTTTTTT. Residues: CASSEEAADNEKLFF.

This clonotype was detected only a few times. V and J are TRBV29-1 and TRBJ2-7; D gene unclear. CDR3 size: 12 residues. Trimming stripped 4 bases from V and 3 bases from J, with 10 bases between. CDR1 is SQVTM, CDR2 ANQGSEA, per germline. The DNA for the CDR3 is TGCAGCGTTGTTGTCCCAAACTACGAGCAGTACTTC. It encodes CSVVVPNYEQYF.

This sequence joins TRBV4-1 and TRBJ1-1; D remains ambiguous. The CDR3 extends over 14 amino acids. Germline V CDR1 and CDR2: MGHRA, YSYEKL. Trimming removed 3 bases at V and 0 bases at J, with 8 bases between. DNA of the CDR3: TGCGCCAGCAGCCATGCGGGGATGAACACTGAAGCTTTCTTT. Encoded protein: CASSHAGMNTEAFF.

This rearrangement joins TRBV2 to TRBJ2-7, with D perhaps TRBD1 or TRBD2 (5 bases each). Germline lookup yields CDR1 SNHLY and CDR2 FYNNEI. The CDR3 runs to 14 residues. V was cut by 6 bases and J by 2 bases, with 14 bases left in between. The CDR3 sequence: CASSVGTNTYEQYF. As DNA, the CDR3 is TGTGCCAGCAGCGTAGGGACCAACACCTACGAGCAGTACTTC.

This clonotype was detected only a few times. The chain is built from TRBV20-1 and TRBJ1-4; the D gene is possibly TRBD1 (5 bases). In germline, CDR1 is DFQATT, CDR2 SNEGSKA (reference sequence). Between the trimmed V and J ends, which lost 0 bases and 4 bases, there was a span of 12 bases. This CDR3 has 15 amino acids. The CDR3 DNA is TGCAGTGCTAGAGATCCCAGGGAGAATAATGAAAAACTGTTTTTT. As protein: CSARDPRENNEKLFF.